This T cell receptor beta chain was identified during a study of cytomegalovirus exposure and HLA in healthy donors. Study findings and constraints: It was reported in a later analysis that an Asian-associated ancestry cluster showed fewer N-insertions than the approximately 690-donor mean.

The CDR3 spans 14 residues. V lost 2 bases to trimming and J lost 4 bases, with 8 bases between them. Germline CDR1 is MDHEN and CDR2 is SYDVKM. For this clone: Its specificity is unknown.

13 Jbeta primers and 60 Vbeta primers were used for the PCR. Profiled with immunoSEQ multiplex PCR; TCRdb holds only in-frame clones, not every one. The sample lists approximately 170,000 clones, 70% to 90% occurring once. The sequence was collected from a male donor in good health and CMV-seronegative. The chain couples TRBV28 to TRBJ2-2; D may be TRBD1 (6 bases). The sequenced sample was PBMCs. The CDR3 sequence: CASSLGRGTGELFF. The CDR3 nucleotides read TGTGCCAGCAGTTTAGGCAGGGGCACCGGGGAGCTGTTTTTT.